Listed below are T cell receptor beta chains from one sample, sequenced in a study of Tregs in tolerant kidney transplant recipients. Here immunoSEQ multiplex PCR was the method, and the copy in TCRdb shows in-frame clones only, minus some. The repertoire consists of about 50,000 clones, with around nine tenths occurring once and the leading ten covering around 16%. The sample was CD8+ T cells from blood (PBMCs), taken 12 months after the transplant. These receptors originate from a human patient who received a combined kidney and bone marrow transplant. Some T cells may be supplied by the graft donor. The CDR3 runs from the conserved cysteine through the conserved F or W. D genes are given only for firm matches. A clone size is listed for some rows: how often the clone was seen (once, few, many), or a class if it is expanded.

TGTGCCAGCAGCTCTTCCAGGACAGGGGGCCCCGAGCAGTACTTC	CASSSSRTGGPEQYF	TRBD1	few	TRBJ2-7	TRBV7-9
TGTGCCAGCAGTTTATCGGCCGCAGGGTCTCTCGAGCAGTACTTC	CASSLSAAGSLEQYF	-	-	TRBJ2-7	TRBV27
TGTGCCAGCTCCACGACTAGCGGGAGGGCCCCCTACGAGCAGTACTTC	CASSTTSGRAPYEQYF	TRBD2	-	TRBJ2-7	TRBV18
TGTGCCAGCAGTTTACCAACCGGGACTAGCGGGGGGTCCACCTACGAGCAGTACTTC	CASSLPTGTSGGSTYEQYF	TRBD2	-	TRBJ2-7	TRBV28
TGTGCGACAACAGCAGCTCCTAGACAGGGTGCCTACGAGCAGTACTTC	CATTAAPRQGAYEQYF	TRBD1	-	TRBJ2-7	TRBV7-9
TGTGCCAGCAGTGTAGCGGGTTCCGGGGAGACCCAGTACTTC	CASSVAGSGETQYF	TRBD2	-	TRBJ2-5	TRBV25-1
TGTGCCAGCTCACCGGCTTCGGGGGAATCCTACGAGCAGTACTTC	CASSPASGESYEQYF	-	-	TRBJ2-7	TRBV18
TGCGCCAGCAGCCAAGTGAGGGGACAGGGCCGAGAGACCCAGTACTTC	CASSQVRGQGRETQYF	TRBD1	-	TRBJ2-5	TRBV4-1
TGTGCCAGCAGCTTGGATCTCCTCCGGGACGAGCAGTACTTC	CASSLDLLRDEQYF	-	-	TRBJ2-7	TRBV5-4
TGTGCCAGCAGTGGCGGAATAGCCAAAAACATTCAGTACTTC	CASSGGIAKNIQYF	-	-	TRBJ2-4	TRBV2
TGTGCCAGCAGCTTACGGTTCGGTTACGAGCAGTACTTC	CASSLRFGYEQYF	-	once	TRBJ2-7	TRBV11-3
TGTGCCAGTAGTGTAGGGGGCGCGGGGAATGAGCAGTTCTTC	CASSVGGAGNEQFF	-	-	TRBJ2-1	TRBV19
TGTGCCAGCAGCTCAAGACTAGCGGGGGGAACCGGGGAGCTGTTTTTT	CASSSRLAGGTGELFF	TRBD2	-	TRBJ2-2	TRBV7-6